The entry below gives a single T cell receptor (beta chain) sequence along with its context. In this sample, this clonotype turned up many times. Its target antigen remains unknown. Base qualities are not provided; no much larger clone lies one nucleotide away. This sample is drawn from a study of CD8 T cells in ankylosing spondylitis (dated by TCRdb to the late 2010s). With respect to the entire study: The study set out to find disease-linked TCR variants by profiling T cell receptor beta repertoires in ankylosing spondylitis patients and healthy donors. Samples of peripheral blood were taken, and for ankylosing spondylitis patients, synovial fluid was collected as well. The full study cohort was made up of about two dozen ankylosing spondylitis patients and roughly 98 healthy donors.

Overall study results and their limits: A TCR beta motif made up of several highly homologous amino acid variants appeared to be characteristic of blood from ankylosing spondylitis patients. The disease-linked clones were reported as significantly enriched in matched synovial fluid samples from ankylosing spondylitis patients. The disease-linked clones showed a CD8+ phenotype and occurred at relatively low frequencies in peripheral blood. Some motif variants had previously been reported in the synovial fluid and blood of reactive arthritis patients, which suggests shared mechanisms of disease initiation.

The instrument was an Illumina HiSeq 2500. TCR beta libraries were prepared by quantitative 5'-RACE with molecular barcodes. As for the original processing: To identify disease-linked TCR variants, a new computational method was used, one built on a probabilistic model of VDJ rearrangement. TCRdb trimmed the raw reads at Q25, called clones with MiXCR and kept productive beta chains. Each CDR3 protein appears once, grouped with its most common genes and DNA. Clone size and V and J calls follow TCRdb, not the original study. The sample contains just under 350,000 distinct CDR3 sequences, approximately 14% of them found a single time. The leading ten clones occupy approximately 0.99% of the sample. V has 4 bases trimmed and J has 4 bases trimmed; junction bases matching no gene number 6. Per the germline V gene, SQVTM is the CDR1 and ANQGSEA is the CDR2. Including cysteine and phenylalanine, the CDR3 has 14 amino acids. Only CDR3 DNA is held: 42 bases, read in frame from base 1.

The clonotype originates from a male donor with ankylosing spondylitis or in good health (not recorded which). The V gene is TRBV29-1 and the J gene is TRBJ2-2, with TRBD1 identical over 7 junction bases. Sequences were obtained from blood, either unsorted or a sorted T cell fraction (not recorded which). The bases read TGCAGCGTTGCCCTGACAGGGTCCACCGGGGAGCTGTTTTTT. It translates to CSVALTGSTGELFF.